Below, one TCR beta chain is given with its context. This clone's antigen is unknown. Base qualities are not at hand, and no much larger clone is one base apart. The 39 donors, aged about 6 to 95 years, were systemically healthy Caucasian individuals from Russia. Each donor gave around 9.8 milliliters of peripheral blood, collected into EDTA-treated Vacutainer tubes. Ficoll-Paque density-gradient centrifugation was used to isolate PBMCs, with at least 6.5 million per sample. Trizol reagent was used to extract total RNA from the PBMCs, yielding at least 5 micrograms per sample. For every donor, flow cytometry on a PBMC aliquot measured the percentage of naive CD45RAhigh/CD27high T cells. The CDR3 holds 14 amino acids from the cysteine to the phenylalanine. Only the CDR3 DNA stays, 42 bases, in frame from base 1. Relative to germline, V is 11 bases shorter and J is 7 bases shorter, with 23 bases between their ends. Taken from the germline V gene, the CDR1 and CDR2 loops are KGHDR and SFDVKD.

This specimen belongs to a study of blood T cells in healthy people across ages (dated by TCRdb to about 2015). In the study overall: In model experiments, template switching captured about one uniquely barcoded TCR beta cDNA molecule for every two T cells. Age-related changes in TCR beta repertoire diversity were measured in the study by deep sequencing normalized with unique cDNA molecular identifiers. The donors were divided into four age groups: young (average approximately 16 years), middle-aged (over 35), aged (about 61) and long-lived (about 79). Donors of different ages were randomly distributed across sequencing lanes to avoid experimental bias. Using the same blood draw, the study looked at two additional independent replicas of 1 million unique cDNA reads for two donors, one aged 18 to 30 and the other aged 80 or older. What the work shows at the level of the full study, not this receptor alone: Because donor CMV infection status was unknown, age-related changes in expanded clonotypes were potentially confounded. Total diversity estimates from one million sequenced T cells were considered lower bounds and underestimates. Compared with the aged group, the long-lived group had more naive CD4+ T cells, fewer expanded clones and increased TCR diversity, a pattern suggesting age selection. Since profiling was done on bulk unsorted PBMCs, naive and antigen-experienced compartments could not be conclusively compared. The percentage of naive T cells measured by flow cytometry correlated strongly with observed TCR beta diversity. As age increased, observed TCR beta diversity per million T cells dropped in a roughly linear way, and a significant reduction was already evident by age 40.

Receptors were amplified or captured by 5' RACE. A second PCR of roughly 6 to 11 cycles was run with a J-beta primer mix and a sample-barcoded 5' primer. A template-switch 5' adaptor carrying 12 random nucleotides introduced a unique molecular identifier onto each TCR beta cDNA molecule. At least 2.5 million CDR3-containing paired-end reads were obtained from each sample. The Mint cDNA synthesis kit, primed by a TRBC-specific oligonucleotide, was used to synthesize first-strand cDNA from all RNA. Following uracil-DNA glycosylase treatment, all cDNA underwent a first 18-cycle PCR with the universal primers M1SS and BC2_uni_R. The source study handled its data this way. For normalization, 1 million high-quality reads, each with a distinct molecular identifier, were randomly selected from each sample. Instead of being binned into consensus sequences, reads with shared molecular identifiers were discarded. MiTCR, run with a Q25 quality threshold and the strictest error-elimination algorithm, handled CDR3 identification, clonotype clustering and error correction. A nonparametric unseen species model with Euler transformation was used to estimate lower-bound total TCR beta diversity. The public sequencing data were trimmed at Q25 with fastp and processed into clonotypes with MiXCR by TCRdb, which kept only in-frame beta chains. Identical CDR3 proteins give one entry, which carries the most common genes and DNA. The V and J calls here are based on TCRdb, not the publication. Within this sample are some 1,800,000 distinct CDR3 sequences, with more than 35% of them counted one time only. The ten largest account for 20% to 25% of the sample.

The sequence derives from a human donor in good health. Sequencing was carried out using blood. This sequence uses TRBV24-1 and TRBJ2-7; TRBD2 is perhaps the D gene, given 5 matching bases. DNA sequence: TGTGCCAGCCGCGAAGGGCCTCGGGGTGAGGAGCAGTACTTC. It specifies CASREGPRGEEQYF.